This passage covers 13 T cell receptor beta chains from one sample sequenced in a study of blood T cell repertoires in COVID-19. Sequencing was performed with immunoSEQ multiplex PCR; in TCRdb, only in-frame clones are kept and a portion is missing. The repertoire holds 350,000 to 500,000 clones, with roughly 90% as singletons. Sequenced input: PBMCs or T cells enriched from blood (not recorded which). The receptors here all came from a woman aged 18-35 years who had been exposed to COVID-19.

The V and J genes are TRBV7-9 and TRBJ2-3, with D tentatively TRBD2 (5 bases). This CDR3 comprises 11 residues. Germline loops: CDR1 SEHNR, CDR2 FQNEAQ (reference sequence). V was cut by 6 bases and J by 6 bases, with 7 bases left in between. This CDR3 is CASRGGDTQYF. The CDR3 DNA reads as TGTGCCAGCAGGGGCGGGGATACGCAGTATTTT.

This clone was observed a handful of times. This sequence joins TRBV29-1 and TRBJ1-1; D remains ambiguous. CDR1 is SQVTM, CDR2 ANQGSEA, per germline. V was trimmed by 0 bases and J by 1 base, leaving 9 bases between them. This CDR3 is 14 amino acids long. CDR3 amino acids: CSVEEGRENTEAFF. CDR3 DNA sequence: TGCAGCGTTGAAGAGGGGAGAGAGAACACTGAAGCTTTCTTT.

This clone was seen a single time. The chain has TRBV9 and TRBJ2-2; the D gene is possibly TRBD2 (6 bases). The CDR3 consists of 15 residues. Germline V gene lookup returns CDR1 SGDLS and CDR2 YYNGEE. V gave up 4 bases and J gave up 5 bases, with 15 bases separating them. The CDR3 DNA reads as TGTGCCAGCAGCTCCCCGGGACGGGGGACCGGGGAGCTGTTTTTT. This codes for CASSSPGRGTGELFF.

J is TRBJ2-7 and V is TRBV14; 9 nucleotides agree with TRBD1. Trimming took 1 base from V and 8 from J; bases not matched to a gene: 15. Looked up from germline, CDR1 is SGHDN and CDR2 is FVKESK. The CDR3 has 17 amino acids. The CDR3 loop reads CASSQGWKGQGLLKQYF. The DNA of the CDR3 is TGTGCCAGCAGCCAAGGGTGGAAGGGACAGGGCTTACTTAAGCAGTACTTC.

V usage is TRBV7-9 and J usage is TRBJ2-2, with a possible D match to TRBD2 (7 bases). The CDR3 totals 16 residues. The V end lost 3 bases, the J end lost 3 bases, and 14 bases lay between the germline ends. Germline CDR1 reads SEHNR; CDR2 reads FQNEAQ (reference sequence). CDR3 sequence: CASSFGLEGDTGELFF. CDR3 coding DNA: TGTGCCAGCAGCTTCGGACTAGAGGGGGACACCGGGGAGCTGTTTTTT.

V is TRBV18 and J is TRBJ2-1; 10 positions agree with TRBD1. The CDR3 extends over 15 amino acids. With 6 bases clipped from V and 5 bases from J, the junction kept 7 bases outside the gene matches. Germline V CDR1 and CDR2: KGHSH, LQKENI. The DNA for the CDR3 is TGTGCCAGCTCGCTTACCGGGACAGGGGACAATGAGCAGTTCTTC. It specifies CASSLTGTGDNEQFF.

The rearrangement links TRBV7-8 to TRBJ2-7; TRBD1 matches at 8 bases. The length of the CDR3 is 16 residues. The J segment lost 4 bases and the V segment lost 5 bases, leaving 13 bases of the junction unmatched. Germline CDR1 SGHVS, CDR2 FQNEAQ. CDR3 bases: TGTGCCAGCAGCCCCAGACAGGGGCTCTTCTCTTACGAGCAGTACTTC. This translates into CASSPRQGLFSYEQYF.

V gene TRBV4-1 combines with J gene TRBJ1-6; 7 nucleotides agree with TRBD1. V shed 4 bases, J shed 6 bases, and the junction held 9 bases outside the gene matches. The germline gives CDR1 MGHRA, CDR2 YSYEKL. The CDR3 spans 16 residues. CDR3 sequence: CASSPSSGTANSPLHF. CDR3 nucleotide sequence: TGCGCCAGCAGCCCGAGTTCCGGGACAGCTAATTCACCCCTCCACTTT.

This sequence joins TRBV28 and TRBJ1-2; possible D gene TRBD1, 6 bases. Germline V lookup: CDR1 MDHEN, CDR2 SYDVKM. This CDR3 is 15 amino acids long. The ends were cut back, 5 bases at V and 5 bases at J, with 18 bases in the middle. The CDR3 here is CASSLNPRGPYGYTF. The CDR3 DNA reads TGTGCCAGCAGTCTAAACCCCAGGGGACCGTATGGCTACACCTTC.

This chain joins TRBV5-4 and TRBJ1-1, with TRBD1 identical over 7 bases. Germline assignment: CDR1 SGHNT and CDR2 YYREEE (reference sequence). This CDR3 is built from 14 residues. The V gene end was trimmed by 3 bases and the J gene end by 1 base; junction bases not matched to a gene: 3. For the CDR3, the DNA is TGTGCCAGCAGCTGGGGGACAGCGAACACTGAAGCTTTCTTT. Translated, it gives CASSWGTANTEAFF.

V usage is TRBV10-1 and J usage is TRBJ2-7; TRBD2 agrees at 7 bases. Germline lookup yields CDR1 WNHNN and CDR2 SYGVQD (reference sequence). The V gene end was trimmed by 4 bases and the J gene end by 4 bases; junction bases not matched to a gene: 13. This CDR3 contains 16 residues. CDR3 nucleotides: TGCGCCAGCAGTGCTAGACTAGCTTCGTGTTGGTACGAGCAGTACTTC. It encodes CASSARLASCWYEQYF.

The genes are TRBV10-1 and TRBJ2-4; 8 bases fit TRBD1. The CDR3 consists of 14 residues. Germline V gives CDR1 WNHNN, CDR2 SYGVQD (reference sequence). V dropped 3 bases and J dropped 8; count of bases not matched to a gene: 6. CDR3 loop: CASSDPDRDHIQYF. The CDR3 DNA is TGCGCCAGCAGTGACCCGGACAGGGATCACATTCAGTACTTC.

The chain is built from TRBV28 and TRBJ1-1; TRBD1 matches 9 bases. The germline V gene encodes CDR1 MDHEN and CDR2 SYDVKM. The CDR3 extends over 12 amino acids. The V and J ends lost 4 bases and 8 bases, in that order; junction bases with no gene match: 2. The CDR3 nucleotides are TGTGCCAGCAGTTCGGACAGGGGCGAAGCTTTCTTT. As protein: CASSSDRGEAFF.